One and the same sample provided the 21 T cell receptor beta chains below, sequenced in a study of blood T cell repertoires in COVID-19. TCRdb's copy holds only in-frame clones and misses some; the assay was immunoSEQ multiplex PCR. Of more than 150,000 clones detected, around 87% appear once; the ten largest clones hold 2.5% to 3.5%. The specimen sequenced was peripheral blood. These receptors all stem from a man aged 40-49 years with active or convalescent COVID-19.

The V and J genes are TRBV28 and TRBJ2-6; D unclear. CDR3 size: 17 residues. Germline values: CDR1 MDHEN, CDR2 SYDVKM. Between the trimmed V and J ends, which lost 2 bases and 0 bases, there was a span of 11 bases. CDR3 sequence: CASSLTPPHSGANVLTF. The CDR3, as DNA: TGTGCCAGCAGTTTAACCCCCCCACACTCTGGGGCCAACGTCCTGACTTTC. The variable domain in full, with the rest retrieved from reference TRBV28 and TRBJ2-6, is DVKVTQSSRYLVKRTGEKVFLECVQDMDHENMFWYRQDPGLGLRLIYFSYDVKMKEKGDIPEGYSVSREKKERFSLILESASTNQTSMYLCASSLTPPHSGANVLTFGAGSRLTVL.

The chain couples TRBV20-1 to TRBJ2-1; 10 bases line up with TRBD1. V gave up 3 bases and J gave up 8 bases; unmatched junction bases: 10. CDR1 is DFQATT, CDR2 SNEGSKA, per germline (reference sequence). This CDR3 has 15 residues. CDR3 protein: CSASSGTGAVDEQFF. The CDR3 nucleotides read TGCAGTGCTAGTTCCGGGACAGGGGCGGTCGATGAGCAGTTCTTC.

In this sample, this clone turned up once. The chain links TRBV5-4 to TRBJ1-6; the match to TRBD1 covers 9 bases. Germline V gene lookup returns CDR1 SGHNT and CDR2 YYREEE (reference sequence). This CDR3 region has 16 residues. Trimming at V came to 4 bases and at J to 6 bases, leaving 8 bases not matched to a gene. The CDR3 reads CASSEGGTGPNSPLHF. Here the CDR3 DNA reads TGTGCCAGCAGCGAAGGGGGGACAGGGCCTAATTCACCCCTCCACTTT.

This clone has just one count. This chain connects TRBV13 to TRBJ1-1; 7 bases agree with TRBD1. The J segment lost 7 bases and the V segment lost 4 bases, leaving 6 bases of the junction unmatched. CDR1 is PRHDT and CDR2 is FYEKMQ in the germline V gene (reference sequence). The length of the CDR3 is 13 residues. This CDR3 is CASSSHGTVEAFF. In DNA, the CDR3 is TGTGCCAGCAGCTCCCATGGGACAGTTGAAGCTTTCTTT.

The V and J genes are TRBV29-1 and TRBJ2-1; 12 bases match TRBD1. This CDR3 is 14 amino acids long. The trim removed 5 bases at V and 6 bases at J, leaving 5 bases unmatched. Germline-derived CDR1 and CDR2 are SQVTM and ANQGSEA. CDR3 loop: CSVTGTGGINEQFF. Here the CDR3 DNA reads TGCAGCGTTACCGGGACAGGGGGCATCAATGAGCAGTTCTTC.

The chain employs TRBV7-8 and TRBJ1-5; no reliable D call. The V gene lost 0 bases and the J gene lost 7 bases, with 13 bases spanning the gap. The CDR3 runs to 15 residues. In germline, CDR1 is SGHVS, CDR2 FQNEAQ. The CDR3 DNA reads TGTGCCAGCAGCTTAGCGTTAAGGCTGGGCCAGCCCCAGCATTTT. It specifies CASSLALRLGQPQHF.

The genes are TRBV11-3 and TRBJ1-3; D gene uncertain. Looked up from germline, CDR1 is SGHNT and CDR2 is YENEEA. The CDR3 has 13 amino acids. Trimming left V 3 bases short and J 8 bases short, with 11 bases between. The CDR3 loop is CASSFSGSDTIYF. The CDR3 nucleotides are TGTGCCAGCAGCTTTTCCGGTTCGGACACCATATATTTT. Together with reference TRBV11-3 and TRBJ1-3, the CDR3 gives the full variable domain: EAGVVQSPRYKIIEKKQPVAFWCNPISGHNTLYWYLQNLGQGPELLIRYENEEAVDDSQLPKDRFSAERLKGVDSTLKIQPAELGDSAVYLCASSFSGSDTIYFGEGSWLTVV.

This clone was observed a handful of times. V and J are TRBV21-1 and TRBJ1-5; the table calls TRBD1, which could not be checked here. TRBV21-1 is assigned pseudogene status. CDR3 length equals 15 residues. CDR3 coding DNA: TGTGCCAGCAGGCCGGGACAGGGGGGCAATCAGCCCCAGCATTTT. Translated: CASRPGQGGNQPQHF.

The rearrangement links TRBV6-4 to TRBJ2-3; 11 nucleotides match TRBD1. V was clipped by 0 bases and J by 4 bases; unmatched bases: 0. CDR3 size: 15 residues. Germline lookup yields CDR1 MRHNA and CDR2 SNTAGT. CDR3 amino acids: CASSDSGQGADTQYF. CDR3 DNA sequence: TGTGCCAGCAGTGACTCGGGACAGGGGGCAGATACGCAGTATTTT.

The chain has TRBV11-1 and TRBJ2-5; 8 bases line up with TRBD2. This CDR3 comprises 16 residues. V lost 1 base and J lost 5; bases outside the gene matches: 9. Looked up from germline, CDR1 is SGHAT and CDR2 is FQDESV (reference sequence). The DNA of the CDR3 is TGTGCCAGCAGCTTAGAGATTAGCGGGGATTCGGAGACCCAGTACTTC. Amino acids: CASSLEISGDSETQYF.

The gene calls are TRBV12-5 and TRBJ2-1, with 7 bases aligning to TRBD1. Germline lookup yields CDR1 LGHNT and CDR2 FRNRAP. With 5 bases clipped from V and 10 bases from J, the junction kept 5 bases outside the gene matches. This CDR3 has 12 amino acids. The CDR3 DNA sequence: TGTGCTAGTGGTAGGGGGCCGGTAGAGCAGTTCTTC. Residues: CASGRGPVEQFF.

The chain joins TRBV3-1 (or the pseudogene TRBV3-2) to TRBJ2-3; maybe TRBD1 (7 bases). The CDR3 totals 19 residues. Germline V gene sequence: CDR1 LGHDT, CDR2 YNNKEL (reference sequence). V shed 5 bases and J shed 3 bases, with 27 bases lying between them. The CDR3 region is CASSKTPLLAGGRTDTQYF. In DNA, the CDR3 is TGTGCCAGCAGCAAGACCCCCCTCTTAGCAGGGGGGAGAACAGATACGCAGTATTTT.

The chain joins TRBV2 to TRBJ2-3; the match to TRBD2 covers 11 bases. Trimming cost V 8 bases and J 4 bases; bases outside gene matches: 2. Germline V lookup: CDR1 SNHLY, CDR2 FYNNEI. The CDR3 is 13 residues long. DNA of the CDR3: TGTGCCAGCGGGACTAGCGGTCCAGATACGCAGTATTTT. Its translation: CASGTSGPDTQYF.

The J gene is TRBJ1-4, the V gene TRBV28; D not resolved. CDR1 is MDHEN and CDR2 is SYDVKM in the germline V gene. This CDR3 has 17 amino acids. The ends were cut back, 2 bases at V and 6 bases at J, with 19 bases in the middle. CDR3 nucleotide sequence: TGTGCCAGCAGTTTAATTGAGGGAACCAGTCGTCATGAAAAACTGTTTTTT. Protein: CASSLIEGTSRHEKLFF.

In this sample, this clone turned up a few times. The CDR3: CASSPAPGGSEVSYNSPLHF. CDR3 DNA sequence: TGTGCCAGCAGCCCCGCCCCCGGGGGGTCAGAAGTCTCCTATAATTCACCCCTCCACTTT. This chain connects TRBV7-8 to TRBJ1-6; weak D call: TRBD1 (5 bases). Per germline, CDR1 SGHVS and CDR2 FQNEAQ. The V gene lost 5 bases and the J gene lost 0 bases, with 23 bases spanning the gap. This CDR3 comprises 20 residues.

This clone has a handful of counts. This chain joins TRBV27 and TRBJ1-1; possibly TRBD1 for D (6 bases). The CDR3 covers 16 residues. The germline gives CDR1 MNHEY, CDR2 SMNVEV (reference sequence). V lost 3 bases and J lost 0, with 14 bases in between. This CDR3 reads CASSLGASSMNTEAFF. The CDR3 DNA is TGTGCCAGCAGTTTGGGGGCCAGTAGCATGAACACTGAAGCTTTCTTT.

The chain employs TRBV4-1 and TRBJ1-2, with TRBD1 identical over 10 bases. The length of the CDR3 is 17 residues. J lost 8 bases, V lost 5 bases, and 17 bases had no gene match. Germline lookup yields CDR1 MGHRA and CDR2 YSYEKL. CDR3 amino acids: CASSYLPEGQGKRGYTF. The CDR3 region has the DNA TGCGCCAGCAGCTACCTGCCCGAGGGACAGGGGAAGCGGGGCTACACCTTC.

There are a few counts of this clone. The chain combines TRBV19 with TRBJ2-7; 9 nucleotides agree with TRBD1. Germline V gives CDR1 LNHDA, CDR2 SQIVND (reference sequence). V lost 10 bases to trimming and J lost 5 bases; unmatched junction nucleotides: 12. The length of the CDR3 is 14 residues. Written as DNA, the CDR3 is TGTGCCACCAAAGGCCGGGACAGGGTTGACGAGCAGTACTTC. Protein product: CATKGRDRVDEQYF.

The gene calls are TRBV10-3 and TRBJ1-4, with D perhaps TRBD1 (6 bases). The germline V gene encodes CDR1 ENHRY and CDR2 SYGVKD. This CDR3 has 14 amino acids. Trimming cost V 10 bases and J 6 bases, with 18 bases left between them. CDR3 DNA: TGTGCCACCCAGACGGGGGGCGGGGATGAAAAACTGTTTTTT. Encoded protein: CATQTGGGDEKLFF.

The J gene is TRBJ1-5, the V gene TRBV28; D not resolved. CDR3 size: 11 residues. The V end was cut by 3 bases, the J end by 9 bases, with 6 bases between. Germline assignment: CDR1 MDHEN and CDR2 SYDVKM. The CDR3 protein is CASSFTPPQHF. Written as DNA, the CDR3 is TGTGCCAGCAGTTTTACTCCGCCCCAGCATTTT. Filled out from reference TRBV28 and TRBJ1-5, the complete variable domain reads DVKVTQSSRYLVKRTGEKVFLECVQDMDHENMFWYRQDPGLGLRLIYFSYDVKMKEKGDIPEGYSVSREKKERFSLILESASTNQTSMYLCASSFTPPQHFGDGTRLSIL.

The chain recombines TRBV5-8 with TRBJ1-4, with D maybe TRBD1 (5 bases). CDR1 and CDR2 (germline): SGHTS, YDEGEE. This CDR3 comprises 15 residues. V was clipped by 2 bases and J by 5 bases, with 13 bases between them. The CDR3 sequence: CASSFLTGPNEKLFF. For the CDR3, the DNA is TGTGCCAGCAGCTTTCTTACAGGACCGAATGAAAAACTGTTTTTT. Variable domain in full (rest from reference TRBV5-8 and TRBJ1-4): EAGVTQSPTHLIKTRGQQATLRCSPISGHTSVYWYQQALGLGLQFLLWYDEGEERNRGNFPPRFSGRQFPNYSSELNVNALELEDSALYLCASSFLTGPNEKLFFGSGTQLSVL.